Only one count was recorded for the clone carrying this T cell receptor (beta chain). Authors' processing steps: It was from reference gene primer amplification that nucleated cell counts were estimated. This table comes from immunoSEQ multiplex PCR, and its TCRdb copy is limited to in-frame clones, with some not included. The V and J calls and clone size come from that table; D and trimming were worked out from the DNA. The top ten hold approximately 16% of the sample, which has almost 95,000 clones, around 88% seen once. This entry belongs to a study of blood T cell repertoires in COVID-19. Study-wide context: The United States, Italy and Spain supplied acute and convalescent COVID-19 samples.

V was pared by 5 bases and J by 0 bases, with 6 bases of the junction left unmatched. The length of the CDR3 is 15 residues. The germline CDR1 and CDR2 sequences are SGHRS and YFSETQ. The sequenced sample was peripheral blood. This TCR derives from a woman aged 60 to 75 with COVID-19, enrolled during active disease. The chain couples TRBV5-1 to TRBJ2-5, with 8 positions matching TRBD2. This CDR3 reads CASSSLAVYQETQYF. CDR3 sequence (DNA): TGCGCCAGCAGTTCACTAGCGGTGTACCAAGAGACCCAGTACTTC.